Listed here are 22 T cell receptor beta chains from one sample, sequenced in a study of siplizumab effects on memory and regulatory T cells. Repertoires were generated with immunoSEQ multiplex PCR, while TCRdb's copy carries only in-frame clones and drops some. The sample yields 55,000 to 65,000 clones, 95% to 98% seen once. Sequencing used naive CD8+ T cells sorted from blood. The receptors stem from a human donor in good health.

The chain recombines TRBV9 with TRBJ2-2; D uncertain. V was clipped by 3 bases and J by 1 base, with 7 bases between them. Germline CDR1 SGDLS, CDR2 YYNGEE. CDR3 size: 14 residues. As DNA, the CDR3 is TGTGCCAGCAGCGATCGACAGAACACCGGGGAGCTGTTTTTT. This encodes CASSDRQNTGELFF.

DNA of the CDR3: TGTGCCAGCAGTGATAGGGAAAACTATGGCTACACCTTC. This translates into CASSDRENYGYTF. The V gene is TRBV6-1, the J gene TRBJ1-2, with D uncertain. Germline-derived CDR1 and CDR2 are MNHNS and SASEGT. V was pared by 3 bases and J by 2 bases, with 7 bases between. This CDR3 comprises 13 residues.

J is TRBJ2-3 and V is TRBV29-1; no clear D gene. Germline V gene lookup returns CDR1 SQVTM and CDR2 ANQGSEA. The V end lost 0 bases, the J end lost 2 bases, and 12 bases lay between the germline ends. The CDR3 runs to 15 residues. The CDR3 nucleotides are TGCAGCGTTGAAGATGCTTCTCAGGCCACAGATACGCAGTATTTT. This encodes CSVEDASQATDTQYF.

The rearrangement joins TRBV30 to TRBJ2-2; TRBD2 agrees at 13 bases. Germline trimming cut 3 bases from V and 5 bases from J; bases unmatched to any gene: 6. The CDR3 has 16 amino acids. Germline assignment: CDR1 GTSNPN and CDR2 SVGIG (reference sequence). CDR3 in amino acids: CAWSELAGGLTGELFF. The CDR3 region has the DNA TGTGCCTGGAGCGAACTAGCGGGAGGGTTGACCGGGGAGCTGTTTTTT.

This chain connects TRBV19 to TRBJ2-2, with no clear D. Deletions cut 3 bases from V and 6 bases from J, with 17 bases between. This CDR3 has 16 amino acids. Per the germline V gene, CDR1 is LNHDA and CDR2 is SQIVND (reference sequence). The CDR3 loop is CASSINSLPDPGELFF. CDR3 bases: TGTGCCAGTAGTATTAATAGCCTACCCGATCCCGGGGAGCTGTTTTTT.

The DNA of the CDR3 is TGTGCCAGCAGTTTAGGTGGGGCCGGGGAGCTGTTTTTT. This gives the protein CASSLGGAGELFF. J is TRBJ2-2 and V is TRBV27; no firm D call. The CDR3 is 13 residues long. The V end lost 2 bases, the J end lost 6 bases, and 7 bases lay between the germline ends. Germline V gene sequence: CDR1 MNHEY, CDR2 SMNVEV (reference sequence).

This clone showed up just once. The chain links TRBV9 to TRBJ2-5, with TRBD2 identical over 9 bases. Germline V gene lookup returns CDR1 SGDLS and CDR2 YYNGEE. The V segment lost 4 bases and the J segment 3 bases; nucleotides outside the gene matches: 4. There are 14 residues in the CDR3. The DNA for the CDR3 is TGTGCCAGCAGCCCCAGCGGGGGGAAAGAGACCCAGTACTTC. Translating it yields CASSPSGGKETQYF.

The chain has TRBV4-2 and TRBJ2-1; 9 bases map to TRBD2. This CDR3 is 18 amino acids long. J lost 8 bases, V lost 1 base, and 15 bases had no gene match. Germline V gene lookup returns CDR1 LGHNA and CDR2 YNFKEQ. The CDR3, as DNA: TGTGCCAGCAGCCAAGCTAGCGGGAATATAGGACCCAGGGATGAGCAGTTCTTC. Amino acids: CASSQASGNIGPRDEQFF.

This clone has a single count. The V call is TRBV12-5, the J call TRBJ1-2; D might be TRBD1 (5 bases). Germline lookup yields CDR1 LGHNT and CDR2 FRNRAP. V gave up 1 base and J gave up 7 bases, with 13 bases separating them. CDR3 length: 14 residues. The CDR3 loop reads CASGLANGGVGYTF. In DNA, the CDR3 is TGTGCTAGTGGTTTGGCGAACGGAGGGGTTGGCTACACCTTC.

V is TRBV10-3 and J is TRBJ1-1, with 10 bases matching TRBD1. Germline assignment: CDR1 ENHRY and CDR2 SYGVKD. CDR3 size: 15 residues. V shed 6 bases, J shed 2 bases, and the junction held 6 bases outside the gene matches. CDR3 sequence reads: CAIRTVTGGNTEAFF. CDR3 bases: TGTGCCATCAGAACTGTGACAGGGGGCAACACTGAAGCTTTCTTT.

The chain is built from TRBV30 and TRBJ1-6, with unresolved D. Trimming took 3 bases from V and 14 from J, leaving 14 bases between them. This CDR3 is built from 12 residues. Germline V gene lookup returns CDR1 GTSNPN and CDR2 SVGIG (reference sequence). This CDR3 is CAWSAETYALHF. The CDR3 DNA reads TGTGCCTGGAGCGCAGAAACATACGCCCTCCACTTT.

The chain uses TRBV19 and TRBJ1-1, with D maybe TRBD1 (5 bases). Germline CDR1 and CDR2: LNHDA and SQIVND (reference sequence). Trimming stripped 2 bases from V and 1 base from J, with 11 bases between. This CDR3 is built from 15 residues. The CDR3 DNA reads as TGTGCCAGTAGTATAAGGGTCGGACAGAACACTGAAGCTTTCTTT. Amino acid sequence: CASSIRVGQNTEAFF. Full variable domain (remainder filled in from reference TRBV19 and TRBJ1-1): DGGITQSPKYLFRKEGQNVTLSCEQNLNHDAMYWYRQDPGQGLRLIYYSQIVNDFQKGDIAEGYSVSREKKESFPLTVTSAQKNPTAFYLCASSIRVGQNTEAFFGQGTRLTVV.

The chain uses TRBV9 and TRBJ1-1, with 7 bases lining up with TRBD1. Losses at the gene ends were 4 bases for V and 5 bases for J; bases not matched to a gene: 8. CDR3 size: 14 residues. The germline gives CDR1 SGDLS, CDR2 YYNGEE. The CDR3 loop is CASSSTGDGTEAFF. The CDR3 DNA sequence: TGTGCCAGCAGCTCAACAGGGGACGGGACTGAAGCTTTCTTT.

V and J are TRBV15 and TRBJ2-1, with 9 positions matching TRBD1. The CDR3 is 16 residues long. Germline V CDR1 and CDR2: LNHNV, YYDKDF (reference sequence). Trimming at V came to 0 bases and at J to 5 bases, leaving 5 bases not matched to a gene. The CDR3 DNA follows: TGTGCCACCAGCAGAGAAATCGGGACAGGGAACAATGAGCAGTTCTTC. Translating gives CATSREIGTGNNEQFF.

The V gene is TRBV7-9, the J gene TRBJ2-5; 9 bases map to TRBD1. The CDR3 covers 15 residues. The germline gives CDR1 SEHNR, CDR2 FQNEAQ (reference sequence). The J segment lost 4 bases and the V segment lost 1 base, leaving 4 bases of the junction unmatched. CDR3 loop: CASSLDRGPGETQYF. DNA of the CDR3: TGTGCCAGCAGCTTAGACAGGGGGCCGGGAGAGACCCAGTACTTC.

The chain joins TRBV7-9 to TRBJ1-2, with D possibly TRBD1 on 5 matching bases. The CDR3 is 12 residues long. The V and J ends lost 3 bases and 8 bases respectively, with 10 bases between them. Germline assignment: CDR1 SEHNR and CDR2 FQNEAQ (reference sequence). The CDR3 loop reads CASSFQGDGYTF. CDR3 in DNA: TGTGCCAGCAGCTTTCAGGGAGACGGCTACACCTTC.

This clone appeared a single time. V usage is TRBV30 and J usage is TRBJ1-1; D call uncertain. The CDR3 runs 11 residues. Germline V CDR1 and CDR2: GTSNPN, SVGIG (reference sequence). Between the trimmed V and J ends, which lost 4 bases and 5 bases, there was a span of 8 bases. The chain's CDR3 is CAWTKPTEAFF. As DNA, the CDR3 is TGTGCCTGGACCAAACCGACTGAAGCTTTCTTT.

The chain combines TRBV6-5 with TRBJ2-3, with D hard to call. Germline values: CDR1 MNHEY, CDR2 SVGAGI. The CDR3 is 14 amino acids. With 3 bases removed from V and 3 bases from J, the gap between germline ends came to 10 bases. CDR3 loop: CASSYLSLTDTQYF. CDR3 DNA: TGTGCCAGCAGTTATTTAAGCTTGACAGATACGCAGTATTTT.

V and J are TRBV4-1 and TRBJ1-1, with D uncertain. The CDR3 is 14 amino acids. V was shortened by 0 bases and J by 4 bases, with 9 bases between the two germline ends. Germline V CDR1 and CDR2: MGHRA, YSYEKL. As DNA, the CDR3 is TGCGCCAGCAGCCAAGAACCCAGGACCACTGAAGCTTTCTTT. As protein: CASSQEPRTTEAFF.

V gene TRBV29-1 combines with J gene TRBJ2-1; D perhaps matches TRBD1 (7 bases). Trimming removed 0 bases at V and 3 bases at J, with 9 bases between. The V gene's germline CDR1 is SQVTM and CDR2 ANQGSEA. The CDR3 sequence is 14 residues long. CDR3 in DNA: TGCAGCGTTGAAGACAGGGGGGTCTACAATGAGCAGTTCTTC. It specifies CSVEDRGVYNEQFF.

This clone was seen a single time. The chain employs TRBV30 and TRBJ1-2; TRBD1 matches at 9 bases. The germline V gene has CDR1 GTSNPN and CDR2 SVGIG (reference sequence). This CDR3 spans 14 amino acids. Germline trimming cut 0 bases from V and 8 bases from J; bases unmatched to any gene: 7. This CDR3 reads CAWSVWTGDEGYTF. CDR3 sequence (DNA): TGTGCCTGGAGTGTATGGACAGGGGATGAGGGCTACACCTTC.

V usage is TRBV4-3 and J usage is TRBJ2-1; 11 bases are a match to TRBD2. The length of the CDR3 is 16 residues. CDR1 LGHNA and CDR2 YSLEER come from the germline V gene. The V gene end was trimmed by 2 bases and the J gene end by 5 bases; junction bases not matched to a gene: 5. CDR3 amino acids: CASSQTLGLADNEQFF. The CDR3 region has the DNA TGCGCCAGCAGCCAAACTCTGGGACTAGCGGACAATGAGCAGTTCTTC.